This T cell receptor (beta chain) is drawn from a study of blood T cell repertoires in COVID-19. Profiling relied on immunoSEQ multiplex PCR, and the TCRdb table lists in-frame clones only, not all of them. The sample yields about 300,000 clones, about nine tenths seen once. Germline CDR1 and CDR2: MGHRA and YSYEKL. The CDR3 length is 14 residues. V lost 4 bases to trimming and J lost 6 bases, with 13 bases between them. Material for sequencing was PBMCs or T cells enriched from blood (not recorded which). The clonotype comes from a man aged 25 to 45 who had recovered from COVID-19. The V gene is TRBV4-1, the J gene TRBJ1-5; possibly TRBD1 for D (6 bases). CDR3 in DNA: TGCGCCAGCAGCCCAGACGGGGGGGCTCAGCCCCAGCATTTT. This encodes CASSPDGGAQPQHF.